Following are 3 T cell receptor beta chains from one sample sequenced in a study of STAT5B mutations in CD4+ large granular lymphocyte leukemia. Profiled with immunoSEQ multiplex PCR; TCRdb holds only in-frame clones, not every one. In the table there are tens of thousands of clones, just under 80% of which are singletons. The specimen was CD4+ T cells from blood buffy coats. Every receptor here comes from a human donor in good health.

The chain combines TRBV6-5 with TRBJ2-3, with TRBD2 identical over 14 bases. V lost 1 base to trimming and J lost 4 bases; unmatched junction nucleotides: 1. CDR1 is MNHEY and CDR2 is SVGAGI in the germline V gene. The CDR3 is 16 amino acids. The CDR3 nucleotides are TGTGCCAGCAGTTACTTGACTAGCGGGGGGGCAGATACGCAGTATTTT. Translation: CASSYLTSGGADTQYF.

The chain carries TRBV5-1 and TRBJ2-6; 9 nucleotides align to TRBD2. The CDR3 is 20 amino acids. Germline CDR1 SGHRS, CDR2 YFSETQ. Germline trimming cut 0 bases from V and 0 bases from J; bases unmatched to any gene: 10. The CDR3 DNA reads TGCGCCAGCAGCTTGGATGGCGGGGGGGCCGGTCCCTCTGGGGCCAACGTCCTGACTTTC. This sequence encodes CASSLDGGGAGPSGANVLTF.

The rearrangement uses TRBV6-1 and TRBJ1-4; D is ambiguous. CDR3 length equals 16 residues. CDR1 and CDR2 from the germline V gene are MNHNS and SASEGT. The V and J ends lost 4 bases and 3 bases respectively, with 15 bases between them. CDR3 sequence reads: CASSVRSFEANEKLFF. As DNA, the CDR3 is TGTGCCAGCAGTGTTCGGAGTTTCGAGGCTAATGAAAAACTGTTTTTT.